Given below is one TCR beta chain in context. The protocol was immunoSEQ multiplex PCR, while the TCRdb copy is restricted to in-frame clones and leaves out a portion. Found here are some 150,000 clones, around 90% of them singletons; the top ten hold approximately 7.2%. Trimming cost V 1 base and J 6 bases, with 22 bases left between them. CDR1 and CDR2 from the germline V gene are LNHNV and YYDKDF (reference sequence). This CDR3 has 17 residues. The data are from a study of control samples from healthy donors and cancer patients. This sequence was found in a young man in good health. The chain employs TRBV15 and TRBJ2-7; perhaps D is TRBD1 or TRBD2 (5 bases each). Sequenced sample: blood. In DNA, the CDR3 is TGTGCCACCAGCAGAGCTCTTTCAACCGGGACCTTAGGCGAGCAGTACTTC. It codes for CATSRALSTGTLGEQYF.